Detailed here is one T cell receptor beta chain. The target antigen is unknown. This sample is drawn from a study of a mutant IDH1 vaccine in newly diagnosed glioma. Looking at the study overall: Among treated patients, roughly 62% were male and about 40% female, and mean age was approximately 40 years. Pretreatment consisted of radiotherapy, temozolomide, or both, with most receiving both.

TCRdb's table, derived via immunoSEQ multiplex PCR, lists solely in-frame clones and lacks some. This sample has tens of thousands of clones, with more than 65% found just once. The time point: week 35, safety follow-up. Every single dose of the vaccine, 300 ug of mutant IDH1 20-mer peptide, came with topical imiquimod. Astrocytomas that were new, WHO grade 3 or 4, IDH1-mutant and ATRX-lost were present in the donors. This CDR3 is built from 13 residues. V lost 8 bases, J lost 2 bases, and 11 bases lay in between. CDR1 is MRHNA, CDR2 SNTAGT, per germline. This material consisted of PBMCs, taken from a glioma patient whose treatment included an IDH1 peptide vaccine. The origin of this receptor is a man aged 25-45 years with glioma. This chain joins TRBV6-4 and TRBJ2-3; possible D gene TRBD2, 5 bases. The CDR3 DNA sequence: TGTGCCAGCTCTAAACGGGACACAGATACGCAGTATTTT. Amino acids: CASSKRDTDTQYF.